A selection of T cell receptor beta chains follows, all from one sample in a study of shared clonotypes between healthy human individuals. The repertoire was sequenced with immunoSEQ multiplex PCR; TCRdb's copy has only in-frame clones and lacks some. The data contain approximately 92,000 clones, around 68% of them singletons. The sample taken for sequencing was memory CD8+ T cells sorted from blood. The receptors were gathered from a man between 25 and 39 years old in good health. The CDR3 runs from the conserved cysteine through the conserved F or W. The order of the fields is J gene, V gene, CDR3 protein.

J gene: TRBJ2-1; V gene: TRBV28; CDR3 protein: CASSTKTGYNNEQFF
J gene: TRBJ2-1; V gene: TRBV6-5; CDR3 protein: CASSYSNSFDEQFF
J gene: TRBJ2-7; V gene: TRBV11-2; CDR3 protein: CASGTSAKSYEQYF
J gene: TRBJ2-1; V gene: TRBV28; CDR3 protein: CASDRTGRRNEQFF
J gene: TRBJ1-5; V gene: TRBV2; CDR3 protein: CASRREVGNQPQHF
J gene: TRBJ2-1; V gene: TRBV2; CDR3 protein: CASIESRVGNEQFF
J gene: TRBJ2-5; V gene: TRBV6-5; CDR3 protein: CASSYMPNVSQYF
J gene: TRBJ2-1; V gene: TRBV18; CDR3 protein: CASSPTRASSYNEQFF
J gene: TRBJ2-5; V gene: TRBV7-8; CDR3 protein: CASSSGLPEPQETQYF
J gene: TRBJ2-1; V gene: TRBV7-9; CDR3 protein: CASSSQTAGARNEQFF
J gene: TRBJ2-4; V gene: TRBV25-1; CDR3 protein: CASTGQGKNIQYF
J gene: TRBJ2-6; V gene: TRBV7-6; CDR3 protein: CATSPGSGANVLTF
J gene: TRBJ2-1; V gene: TRBV15; CDR3 protein: CATSRESSGRADEQFF
J gene: TRBJ2-7; V gene: TRBV11-2; CDR3 protein: CASSPTGTGGDEQYF
J gene: TRBJ1-5; V gene: TRBV27; CDR3 protein: CASSFQGQPQHF
J gene: TRBJ2-3; V gene: TRBV25-1; CDR3 protein: CASSGQWQEYF
J gene: TRBJ1-2; V gene: TRBV29-1; CDR3 protein: CSVSHRVNIHGYTF
J gene: TRBJ1-5; V gene: TRBV18; CDR3 protein: CASSPEGDQPQHF
J gene: TRBJ1-3; V gene: TRBV28; CDR3 protein: CASSLFESSGNTIYF
J gene: TRBJ2-1; V gene: TRBV6-5; CDR3 protein: CASSYMGFSYNEQFF
J gene: TRBJ2-3; V gene: TRBV6-4; CDR3 protein: CASSSTGSTDTQYF
J gene: TRBJ2-7; V gene: TRBV18; CDR3 protein: CASSPNLYEQYF
J gene: TRBJ2-6; V gene: TRBV4-3; CDR3 protein: CASSQSPGGAANVLTF
J gene: TRBJ2-7; V gene: TRBV2; CDR3 protein: CASSILGTSGAYEQYF
J gene: TRBJ2-5; V gene: TRBV7-2; CDR3 protein: CASSENSGLGTQYF
J gene: TRBJ2-4; V gene: TRBV25-1; CDR3 protein: CASSDRAKNIQYF
J gene: TRBJ2-7; V gene: TRBV10-1; CDR3 protein: CASTWALSEQYF
J gene: TRBJ2-7; V gene: TRBV5-4; CDR3 protein: CASSLEDGYEQYF
J gene: TRBJ2-7; V gene: TRBV11-2; CDR3 protein: CASSLGGDSSYEQYF
J gene: TRBJ1-3; V gene: TRBV30; CDR3 protein: CAWTQRSGNTIYF
J gene: TRBJ2-2; V gene: TRBV11-2; CDR3 protein: CASSFIAGSGELFF
J gene: TRBJ2-6; V gene: TRBV7-8; CDR3 protein: CASSFPGRDSINSGANVLTF
J gene: TRBJ2-1; V gene: TRBV13; CDR3 protein: CASSLAVGVYNEQFF
J gene: TRBJ2-7; V gene: TRBV19; CDR3 protein: CASSHPAKALYEQYF
J gene: TRBJ2-1; V gene: TRBV4-1; CDR3 protein: CASSQGVVSSEEQFF
J gene: TRBJ1-5; V gene: TRBV28; CDR3 protein: CASSTIQGSGNQPQHF
J gene: TRBJ2-5; V gene: TRBV4-3; CDR3 protein: CASSQTSSQTQYF
J gene: TRBJ2-2; V gene: TRBV15; CDR3 protein: CATSRDRGQGGGELFF
J gene: TRBJ2-7; V gene: TRBV19; CDR3 protein: CASSYFFTGVYEQYF
J gene: TRBJ2-4; V gene: TRBV5-4; CDR3 protein: CASSPDVWGIQYF
J gene: TRBJ2-7; V gene: TRBV5-6; CDR3 protein: CASSFWTAGVYEQYF